Detailed here is one T cell receptor (beta chain). Germline and junction disagree at one end, which may indicate a read error. Primers used in a second PCR of about 7 to 12 cycles were a sample-barcoded 5' primer and a J-beta primer mix. One entry per CDR3 protein results from TCRdb running MiXCR on the 5' RACE reads. This sample carries some 760,000 distinct CDR3 sequences, roughly 25% of them seen once, and the ten largest clones take under 10%. The data are from a study of blood T cells in healthy people across ages. Germline lookup yields CDR1 DFQATT and CDR2 SNEGSKA (reference sequence). The CDR3 sequence is 16 residues long. The same data also contributed to another study, on T cells of mothers and their children. According to that study: Samples came from a few healthy Caucasian mothers and their six children.

The chain employs TRBV20-1 and TRBJ2-1; 13 bases are shared with TRBD2. This receptor was identified in a boy aged 5 to 17 in good health. Sequencing was performed on blood. CDR3 in DNA: TGTAGTGCTAGAGAACTAGCGGGGGGGTCCTACAATGAGCAGTTCTTC. Its protein product is CSARELAGGSYNEQFF.